Each of the 6 T cell receptor beta chains below was sequenced from the same sample in a study of beta chain features in type 1 diabetes. Sequencing targeted expressed TCRB transcripts, as all isolated RNA had been reverse transcribed. Profiling relied on immunoSEQ multiplex PCR, and the TCRdb table lists in-frame clones only, not all of them. The table has hundreds of thousands of clones, under 70% seen once; the top ten hold approximately 0.053%. What was sequenced was naive CD4+ T cells from blood. Receptors were obtained from a man aged 25 to 40 in good health.

The chain carries TRBV7-9 and TRBJ1-1; TRBD1 might be the D (5 bases). Germline assignment: CDR1 SEHNR and CDR2 FQNEAQ (reference sequence). The V end was cut by 4 bases, the J end by 5 bases, with 14 bases between. The CDR3 has 14 residues. Here the CDR3 reads CASSSGTQGTEAFF. The CDR3 coding sequence is TGTGCCAGCAGCTCCGGGACGCAAGGGACTGAAGCTTTCTTT. The whole variable domain, filled in from reference TRBV7-9 and TRBJ1-1, reads DTGVSQNPRHKITKRGQNVTFRCDPISEHNRLYWYRQTLGQGPEFLTYFQNEAQLEKSRLLSDRFSAERPKGSFSTLEIQRTEQGDSAMYLCASSSGTQGTEAFFGQGTRLTVV.

The rearrangement links TRBV13 to TRBJ1-2; D might be TRBD1 (5 bases). CDR3 length equals 14 residues. V was clipped by 5 bases and J by 8 bases, with 18 bases between them. The germline V gene encodes CDR1 PRHDT and CDR2 FYEKMQ (reference sequence). In DNA, the CDR3 is TGTGCCAGCAGCCGCTGGACAAAGGACGGCGGCTACACCTTC. Translated, it gives CASSRWTKDGGYTF.

The chain has TRBV19 and TRBJ2-4; TRBD2 matches 9 bases. The V segment lost 10 bases and the J segment 6 bases; nucleotides outside the gene matches: 10. The CDR3 runs to 14 residues. Germline CDR1 is LNHDA and CDR2 is SQIVND (reference sequence). CDR3 in DNA: TGTGCCACGCAGGAAGCGGGAGGACTAAACATTCAGTACTTC. Translation: CATQEAGGLNIQYF.

This chain links TRBV29-1 with TRBJ2-1, with 7 bases lining up with TRBD1. This CDR3 comprises 16 residues. Germline trimming cut 7 bases from V and 0 bases from J; bases unmatched to any gene: 12. Germline CDR1 reads SQVTM; CDR2 reads ANQGSEA. CDR3 region: CSAPGQMRSSYNEQFF. The CDR3 bases are TGCAGCGCTCCGGGACAGATGAGGAGCTCCTACAATGAGCAGTTCTTC.

The chain is built from TRBV6-6 and TRBJ2-2; D not certain. CDR1 is MNHNY, CDR2 SVGAGI, per germline (reference sequence). The ends were cut back, 8 bases at V and 6 bases at J, with 10 bases in the middle. There are 12 residues in the CDR3. The CDR3 region has the DNA TGTGCCAGCGCTCGGATCGCCGGGGAGCTGTTTTTT. It codes for CASARIAGELFF.

The chain links TRBV2 to TRBJ2-2, with unresolved D. This CDR3 is built from 14 residues. With 10 bases removed from V and 1 base from J, the gap between germline ends came to 13 bases. The germline V gene encodes CDR1 SNHLY and CDR2 FYNNEI. Here the CDR3 reads CATKIWQNTGELFF. The DNA for the CDR3 is TGTGCCACCAAAATATGGCAGAACACCGGGGAGCTGTTTTTT.